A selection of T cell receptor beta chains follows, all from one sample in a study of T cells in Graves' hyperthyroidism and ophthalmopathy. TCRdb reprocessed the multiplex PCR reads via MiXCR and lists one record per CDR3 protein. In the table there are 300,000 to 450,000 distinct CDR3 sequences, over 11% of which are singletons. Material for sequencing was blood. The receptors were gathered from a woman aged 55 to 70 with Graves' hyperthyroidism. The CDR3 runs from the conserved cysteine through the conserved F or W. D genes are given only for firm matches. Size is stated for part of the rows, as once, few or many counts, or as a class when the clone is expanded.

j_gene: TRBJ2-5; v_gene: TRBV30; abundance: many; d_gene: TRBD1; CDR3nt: TGTGCCTGGAGTGTAGGGGCAGGGGGCAGTGAGACCCAGTACTTC; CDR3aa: CAWSVGAGGSETQYF
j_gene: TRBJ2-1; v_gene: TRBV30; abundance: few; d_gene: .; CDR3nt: TGTGCCTGGAGGAGCAGGCCTTACAATGAGCAGTTCTTC; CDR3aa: CAWRSRPYNEQFF
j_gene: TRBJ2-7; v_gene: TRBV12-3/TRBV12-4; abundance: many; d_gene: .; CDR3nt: TGTGCCAGCAGCGAAACACAGGGCTACGAGCAGTACTTC; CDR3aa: CASSETQGYEQYF
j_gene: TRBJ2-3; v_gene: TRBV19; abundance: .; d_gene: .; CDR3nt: TGTGCCAGTAGTATAGGAGGACAGACCACAGATACGCAGTATTTT; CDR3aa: CASSIGGQTTDTQYF
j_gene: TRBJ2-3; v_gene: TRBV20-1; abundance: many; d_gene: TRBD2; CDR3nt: TGCAGTGCTCGAACCTCAGGGACTAGCGGGAGCACAGATACGCAGTATTTT; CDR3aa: CSARTSGTSGSTDTQYF
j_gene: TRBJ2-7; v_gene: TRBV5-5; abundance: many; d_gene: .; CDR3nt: TGTGCCAGCAGCTTACGAGCTGAGAGCTCCTACGAGCAGTACTTC; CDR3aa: CASSLRAESSYEQYF
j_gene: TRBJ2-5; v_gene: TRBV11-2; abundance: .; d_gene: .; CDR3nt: TGTGCCAGCAGCTTAGCTCCGGGGCGGCAAGAGACCCAGTACTTC; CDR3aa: CASSLAPGRQETQYF
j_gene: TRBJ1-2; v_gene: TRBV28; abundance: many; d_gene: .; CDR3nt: TGTGCCAGCAGTTCCCAGGGAGGCTACACCTTC; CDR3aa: CASSSQGGYTF
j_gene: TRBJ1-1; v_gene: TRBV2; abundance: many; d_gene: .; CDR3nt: TGTGCCAGCAGTGAAGTGCCCACGGGGGCCCACACTGAAGCTTTCTTT; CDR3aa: CASSEVPTGAHTEAFF
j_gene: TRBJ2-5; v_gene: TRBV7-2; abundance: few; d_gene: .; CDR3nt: TGTGCCAGCAGCTTAGAGGTTTTCGGGACCCAGTACTTC; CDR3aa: CASSLEVFGTQYF
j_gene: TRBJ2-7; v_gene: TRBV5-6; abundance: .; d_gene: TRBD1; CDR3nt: TGTGCCAGCAGCAAATCCGACAGGGGGCCCTACGAGCAGTACTTC; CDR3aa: CASSKSDRGPYEQYF
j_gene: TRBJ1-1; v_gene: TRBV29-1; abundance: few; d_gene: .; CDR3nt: TGCAGCGCCATCCAACTCATGAACACTGAAGCTTTCTTT; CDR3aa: CSAIQLMNTEAFF
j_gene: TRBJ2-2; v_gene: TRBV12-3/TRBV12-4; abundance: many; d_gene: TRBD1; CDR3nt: TGTGCCAGCAGTCGACAGGGGGCGCTCACCGGGGAGCTGTTTTTT; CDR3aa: CASSRQGALTGELFF
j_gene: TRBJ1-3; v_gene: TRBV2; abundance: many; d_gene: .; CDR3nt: TGTGCCAGCAGTGAAGACAGAGGAGGAAACACCATATATTTT; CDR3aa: CASSEDRGGNTIYF
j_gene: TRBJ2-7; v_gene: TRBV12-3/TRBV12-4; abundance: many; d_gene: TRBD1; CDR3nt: TGTGCCAGCAGTTTCCGGGACAGGGGGCGGTACGAGCAGTACTTC; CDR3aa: CASSFRDRGRYEQYF
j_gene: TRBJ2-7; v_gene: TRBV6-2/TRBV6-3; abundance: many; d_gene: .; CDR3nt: TGTGCCAGCAGTTACTGGGCAGGGAGCTCCTACGAGCAGTACTTC; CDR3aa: CASSYWAGSSYEQYF
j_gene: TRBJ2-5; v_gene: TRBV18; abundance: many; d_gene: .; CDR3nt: TGTGCCAGCTCACCCCAGACGGGTCAACGGGAGACCCAGTACTTC; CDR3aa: CASSPQTGQRETQYF
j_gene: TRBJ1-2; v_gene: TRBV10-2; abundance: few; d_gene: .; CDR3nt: TGCGCCAGCCGGGACGATACCAACTATGGCTACACCTTC; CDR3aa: CASRDDTNYGYTF
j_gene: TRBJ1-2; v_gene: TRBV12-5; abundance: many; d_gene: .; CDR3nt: TGTGCTAGTGGTTTGTTAGTTGGGGGAGGGGGTCCTAACTATGGCTACACCTTC; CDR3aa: CASGLLVGGGGPNYGYTF
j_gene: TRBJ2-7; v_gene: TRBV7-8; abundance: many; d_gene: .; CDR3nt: TGTGCCAGCAGCTTAGAAGTCGGGGTGGCATACGAGCAGTACTTC; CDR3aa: CASSLEVGVAYEQYF
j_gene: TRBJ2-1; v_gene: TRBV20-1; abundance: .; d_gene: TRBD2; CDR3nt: TGCAGTGCTGGGACTAGCGGGAGGAGCTCCTACAATGAGCAGTTCTTC; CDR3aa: CSAGTSGRSSYNEQFF
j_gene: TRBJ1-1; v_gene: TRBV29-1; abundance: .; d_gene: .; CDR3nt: TGCAGCGTTGCCCAACCCGGGCAGGCCTACCGGGCTTTCTTT; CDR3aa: CSVAQPGQAYRAFF
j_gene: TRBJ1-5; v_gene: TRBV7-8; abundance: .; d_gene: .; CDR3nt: TGTGCCAGCAGCTTAGCGCCCAGAAATAGCAATCAGCCCCAGCATTTT; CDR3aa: CASSLAPRNSNQPQHF
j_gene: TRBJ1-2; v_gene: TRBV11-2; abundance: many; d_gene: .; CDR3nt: TGTGCCAGCAGCCCGCAGGACAGTGGGGGAGGCTACACCTTC; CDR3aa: CASSPQDSGGGYTF